This T cell receptor (beta chain) originates from a study of cytomegalovirus exposure and HLA in healthy donors. Study results and caveats: Researchers counted about 150 TCR beta chains as cytomegalovirus-associated.

Germline V gives CDR1 PRHDT, CDR2 FYEKMQ (reference sequence). J was trimmed by 5 bases and V by 2 bases; bases with no gene match: 4. This CDR3 spans 14 amino acids. Libraries were prepared by immunoSEQ multiplex PCR; TCRdb keeps only in-frame clonotypes and omits some of them. The sample contains fewer than 250,000 clones, roughly 85% of which appear only once. In regard to this clone: No antigen is known for it.

The rearrangement links TRBV13 to TRBJ1-2; 8 bases map to TRBD1. The TCR originated in a woman aged 18-29 years in good health and CMV-seronegative. Input material: PBMCs. The CDR3 loop is CASSLRTGTYGYTF. CDR3 bases: TGTGCCAGCAGCTTAAGGACAGGGACTTATGGCTACACCTTC.